Sequencing of this T cell receptor beta chain was carried out in a study of shared clonotypes between healthy human individuals (dated by TCRdb to between 2020 and 2021). Notes on the research overall: The cohort included three men and a couple of women between 18 and 49 years of age. Per donor, three plates each were used for CD4 naive and CD4 memory, two for CD8 naive, and one for CD8 memory. The study deeply sequenced blood TCR repertoires of about 5 healthy adults to estimate repertoire size and the extent of clonotype sharing between individuals. To increase sequencing depth and limit assay-specific biases, TCR repertoire library preparation and sequencing were carried out by different laboratories using diverse techniques. Leukapheresis yielded between about 0.94 and 8.9 billion PBMCs per donor. Overall study outcomes, separate from this receptor: Only blood was sampled, and tissue TCR repertoires likely differ from those in blood. Higher generation probabilities were observed for clonotypes shared by all four sorted-subset donors than for non-shared clonotypes. Sharing across a few donors was observed for approximately 5% of naive CD4, over 3% of naive CD8, around 2.5% of memory CD4, and 0.4% of memory CD8 clonotypes. Because the study included only a small number of donors, the genetic and exposure-history diversity represented was limited. Larger estimated clonotype richness was generally found for naive subsets than for memory subsets. Based on pairwise subsampling, the degree of clonotype sharing among donors was expected to be affected by sequencing depth. Incomplete sequencing was indicated by rarefaction of sorted-subset datasets, despite the large sequencing depth.

Notes on this clone: Its antigen is unknown. Base-call qualities are not available, and no considerably larger clone is one nucleotide away. Other DNA sequences in this sample translate to the same CDR3.

The donors were healthy, HIV-negative adults with no recently reported acute infections or vaccinations. Every donor was a Caucasian adult residing in Nashville, Tennessee, USA. Magnetic negative selection was used to enrich CD4+ T cells, after which naive cells were positively selected on CD45RA and the negative fraction became the memory subset. After blood collection by leukapheresis, PBMCs were isolated using Ficoll-Histopaque density gradient centrifugation and then cryopreserved in the vapor phase of liquid nitrogen. Analytical flow cytometry was used to check the purity and quantity of every magnetically sorted T cell population. Genomic DNA was isolated from every sorted fraction and measured by UV absorbance on a Nanodrop 2000c. TCR CDR3 regions were amplified from genomic DNA by multiplex PCR using the deep immunoSEQ assay. Genomic DNA extracted from each cell subset was distributed evenly over all wells of several immunoSEQ 96-well plates, and each plate served as one replicate. For sorted subsets, each replicate PCR was loaded with 200 ng genomic DNA, equivalent to 32,000 or so T cell genomes. Purified libraries were quantified with a Qubit 3.0 fluorometer, sized on a Bioanalyzer 2100, and re-quantified with the KAPA Library Quantification kit. Each immunoSEQ 96-well plate was sequenced on its own single-read 150-cycle Illumina NextSeq 550 flow cell. The source study handled its data this way. The immunoSEQ output contained only junctional sequences without quality scores, so filtering could not match that applied to full-length reads. Sequences were annotated with PyIR, a Python wrapper for IgBLAST v1.9, and V/J genes and CDR3 were assigned using IMGT germline references. Any read was removed if the V/J assignment was weak (E-value above 1e-6), the CDR3 was missing, or the read contained stop codons, out-of-frame junctions, or ambiguous translated residues. V3J clonotypes were defined as sequences sharing an identical inferred V gene, J gene, and CDR3 amino acid sequence. The percentage overlap between two repertoires was calculated by dividing the number of shared unique clonotypes by the size of the smaller repertoire. Repertoire richness was assessed with RTK rarefaction, the Chao1 estimator, and Recon v2.1 estimates of unobserved clonotypes. OLGA was used to compute generation probabilities for all TCRbeta clonotypes that the gDNA method yielded from a handful of donors. TCRdb retrieved this table from immuneACCESS and kept in-frame rearrangements only. Not all clones are present; in checked studies, unresolved V genes account for under half, and no reason is known for the remainder. V and J calls and clone size follow that table, whereas D and trimming were derived from the DNA. The sample yields fewer than 2.5 million clones; roughly 93% were counted once. Of the sample, roughly 0.39% is held by the ten largest clones.

The junction shows trimming of 3 bases on V and 2 bases on J, plus 2 bases between the germline ends. Based on the germline V gene, the CDR1 and CDR2 sequences are SGDLS and YYNGEE. The CDR3 contains 12 residues, cysteine and phenylalanine counted. Just CDR3 DNA is preserved here, 36 bases in frame from base 1. Sequencing used naive CD4+ T cells from PBMCs. The meaning of the sample's cell subset or site label: CD45RA+ positively selected. The TCR sequence derives from a man in his late teens or twenties in good health. Some clones in this sample may be carry-over from other donors' samples. This chain joins TRBV9 to TRBJ2-2, with the D gene too uncertain to name. The CDR3 here reads CASSGNTGELFF. The DNA sequence reads TGTGCCAGCAGCGGCAACACCGGGGAGCTGTTTTTT.